This is a list of T cell receptor beta chains from one sample in a study of blood T cell repertoires in COVID-19. Only in-frame clones appear in the TCRdb table, and some are missing; sequencing was by immunoSEQ multiplex PCR. The table shows more than 90,000 clones, with roughly 82% occurring only once. Input material: peripheral blood. The receptors were sampled from an elderly man with acute or convalescent COVID-19. Each CDR3 is given with its conserved first and last residue. Fields, in order: CDR3 protein, CDR3 DNA, V gene, clone size, J gene, D gene. D genes are given only for firm matches. A clone size is listed for some rows: how often the clone was seen (once, few, many), or a class if it is expanded.

CDR3: CAWSTGGYTEAFF
DNA: TGTGCCTGGAGTACGGGAGGATACACTGAAGCTTTCTTT
V: TRBV30
size: -
J: TRBJ1-1
D: -

CDR3: CASSLVGRRALYEQYF
DNA: TGTGCCAGCAGCTTAGTGGGGCGGAGGGCGCTCTACGAGCAGTACTTC
V: TRBV7-2
size: -
J: TRBJ2-7
D: -

CDR3: CASSPRDRASTDTQYF
DNA: TGCGCCAGCAGTCCCAGGGACAGGGCATCCACAGATACGCAGTATTTT
V: TRBV10-1
size: once
J: TRBJ2-3
D: TRBD1

CDR3: CASRTGNTEAFF
DNA: TGTGCCAGCAGGACAGGTAACACTGAAGCTTTCTTT
V: TRBV12-3/TRBV12-4
size: -
J: TRBJ1-1
D: -

CDR3: CAWSPTRGNSPLHF
DNA: TGTGCCTGGAGTCCGACTCGGGGTAATTCACCCCTCCACTTT
V: TRBV30
size: -
J: TRBJ1-6
D: -

CDR3: CASSYGAGTGELFF
DNA: TGTGCCAGCAGTTACGGCGCAGGCACCGGGGAGCTGTTTTTT
V: TRBV6-5
size: -
J: TRBJ2-2
D: -

CDR3: CASSVTGQGWEQYF
DNA: TGTGCCAGCAGCGTCACGGGACAGGGTTGGGAGCAGTACTTC
V: TRBV9
size: -
J: TRBJ2-7
D: TRBD1

CDR3: CSASLPQGAGTGELFF
DNA: TGCAGTGCTAGTCTCCCCCAGGGGGCGGGCACCGGGGAGCTGTTTTTT
V: TRBV20-1
size: -
J: TRBJ2-2
D: TRBD1

CDR3: CASSDLPGQRETQYF
DNA: TGTGCCAGCAGTGACCTTCCGGGACAGCGGGAGACCCAGTACTTC
V: TRBV2
size: -
J: TRBJ2-5
D: TRBD1

CDR3: CASSRTGVGELFF
DNA: TGTGCCAGCAGTCGGACAGGGGTCGGGGAGCTGTTTTTT
V: TRBV6-2/TRBV6-3
size: -
J: TRBJ2-2
D: TRBD1

CDR3: CASTPSGRLDTQYF
DNA: TGTGCCAGTACCCCTAGCGGGAGATTGGATACGCAGTATTTT
V: TRBV19
size: -
J: TRBJ2-3
D: TRBD2

CDR3: CASSQAGAISPLHF
DNA: TGCGCCAGCAGCCAAGCAGGGGCAATCTCACCCCTCCACTTT
V: TRBV4-3
size: few
J: TRBJ1-6
D: -

CDR3: CSASPGGYGYTF
DNA: TGCAGTGCTAGTCCAGGGGGCTATGGCTACACCTTC
V: TRBV20-1
size: few
J: TRBJ1-2
D: TRBD1

CDR3: CSVDTNPSSYNEQFF
DNA: TGCAGCGTTGACACTAACCCAAGCTCCTACAATGAGCAGTTCTTC
V: TRBV29-1
size: -
J: TRBJ2-1
D: -

CDR3: CASSLSQGWNEQFF
DNA: TGTGCCAGCAGCCTATCACAGGGTTGGAATGAGCAGTTCTTC
V: TRBV13
size: -
J: TRBJ2-1
D: -

CDR3: CASSGGRYHGRVKYSNQPQHF
DNA: TGTGCCAGCAGCGGAGGGCGGTATCACGGTCGCGTTAAATATAGCAATCAGCCCCAGCATTTT
V: TRBV2
size: -
J: TRBJ1-5
D: -

CDR3: CASSRGQGANTGELFF
DNA: TGTGCCAGCAGTCGGGGACAGGGGGCGAACACCGGGGAGCTGTTTTTT
V: TRBV6-2/TRBV6-3
size: -
J: TRBJ2-2
D: TRBD1

CDR3: CASRPGYSSYNEQFF
DNA: TGTGCCAGTCGCCCCGGCTACAGCTCCTACAATGAGCAGTTCTTC
V: TRBV6-5
size: few
J: TRBJ2-1
D: -

CDR3: CASTPSGGAKNIQYF
DNA: TGTGCCAGCACTCCTAGCGGGGGGGCCAAAAACATTCAGTACTTC
V: TRBV6-6
size: -
J: TRBJ2-4
D: TRBD2

CDR3: CASSESVANTEAFF
DNA: TGCGCCAGCAGTGAGTCGGTGGCAAACACTGAAGCTTTCTTT
V: TRBV10-1
size: many
J: TRBJ1-1
D: -

CDR3: CASSMGRATYEQYF
DNA: TGTGCCAGTAGTATGGGCAGGGCCACCTACGAGCAGTACTTC
V: TRBV19
size: -
J: TRBJ2-7
D: -

CDR3: CASSPPTRTDPYGYTF
DNA: TGTGCCAGCTCACCACCGACACGAACGGATCCCTATGGCTACACCTTC
V: TRBV18
size: -
J: TRBJ1-2
D: -

CDR3: CAWSISGSYEQYF
DNA: TGTGCCTGGAGTATTAGCGGATCCTACGAGCAGTACTTC
V: TRBV30
size: -
J: TRBJ2-7
D: -

CDR3: CATSDPTPGSKAQYF
DNA: TGTGCCACCAGTGACCCGACGCCAGGGTCTAAGGCCCAGTACTTC
V: TRBV24-1
size: -
J: TRBJ2-5
D: -

CDR3: CASSEGQAQKPQHF
DNA: TGTGCCAGCAGTGAGGGACAGGCACAAAAGCCCCAGCATTTT
V: TRBV6-1
size: -
J: TRBJ1-5
D: TRBD1

CDR3: CASSTGPESPLHF
DNA: TGTGCCAGTAGTACAGGGCCTGAGTCACCCCTCCACTTT
V: TRBV19
size: -
J: TRBJ1-6
D: -

CDR3: CASSHRGPAEGGYTF
DNA: TGTGCCAGCAGCCACAGGGGGCCAGCCGAAGGGGGCTACACCTTC
V: TRBV3-1/TRBV3-2
size: -
J: TRBJ1-2
D: TRBD1

CDR3: CASSKTGGFYEQYF
DNA: TGTGCCAGCAGTAAGACAGGGGGCTTTTACGAGCAGTACTTC
V: TRBV28
size: -
J: TRBJ2-7
D: TRBD1

CDR3: CASSQGGHPNEQYF
DNA: TGCGCCAGCAGCCAAGGGGGGCACCCCAACGAGCAGTACTTC
V: TRBV4-3
size: many
J: TRBJ2-7
D: -

CDR3: CSVALSSGGSGYTF
DNA: TGCAGCGTTGCCCTGTCCTCGGGGGGATCTGGCTACACCTTC
V: TRBV29-1
size: -
J: TRBJ1-2
D: -

CDR3: CASSYSRTTEETQYF
DNA: TGTGCCAGCAGTTACTCTAGGACTACCGAAGAGACCCAGTACTTC
V: TRBV6-5
size: -
J: TRBJ2-5
D: -

CDR3: CSVNRQGSHGYTF
DNA: TGCAGCGTCAACAGACAGGGATCCCATGGCTACACCTTC
V: TRBV29-1
size: few
J: TRBJ1-2
D: TRBD1

CDR3: CASSLEAAGELFF
DNA: TGTGCCAGCAGCTTAGAGGCGGCCGGGGAGCTGTTTTTT
V: TRBV11-3
size: -
J: TRBJ2-2
D: -

CDR3: CASSPSIAGGVGEQFF
DNA: TGTGCCAGCAGCCCCTCCATAGCGGGGGGTGTAGGTGAGCAGTTCTTC
V: TRBV7-6
size: -
J: TRBJ2-1
D: TRBD2

CDR3: CASSQDRSNTEAFF
DNA: TGTGCCAGCTCACAAGACAGGTCGAACACTGAAGCTTTCTTT
V: TRBV18
size: -
J: TRBJ1-1
D: -

CDR3: CASSQDPASGSGEQYF
DNA: TGCGCCAGCAGCCAAGATCCGGCTAGCGGGAGCGGCGAGCAGTACTTC
V: TRBV4-3
size: -
J: TRBJ2-7
D: TRBD2

CDR3: CASNLIAGEPYEQYF
DNA: TGTGCCAGCAACCTTATAGCGGGAGAACCCTACGAGCAGTACTTC
V: TRBV3-1/TRBV3-2
size: -
J: TRBJ2-7
D: TRBD2

CDR3: CASSQNRVSNEQFF
DNA: TGTGCCAGCAGCCAGAACAGGGTGTCCAATGAGCAGTTCTTC
V: TRBV9
size: -
J: TRBJ2-1
D: -

CDR3: CASRYTLLRAEQFF
DNA: TGTGCCAGCCGTTACACCCTTCTGCGCGCCGAGCAGTTCTTC
V: TRBV6-5
size: -
J: TRBJ2-1
D: -

CDR3: CASIAGGRTNYGYTF
DNA: TGTGCCAGCATAGCAGGGGGCAGAACTAACTATGGCTACACCTTC
V: TRBV6-5
size: -
J: TRBJ1-2
D: TRBD1

CDR3: CASGLGGTLTEAFF
DNA: TGTGCTAGTGGTTTGGGGGGCACTCTCACTGAAGCTTTCTTT
V: TRBV12-5
size: -
J: TRBJ1-1
D: -